This T cell receptor (beta chain) was found in a study of blood T cell repertoires in COVID-19. Study summary: COVID-19 samples, acute and convalescent, were from the United States, Italy and Spain. T cells, B-cell-depleted T cells, or PBMCs supplied cDNA or gDNA.

TCRdb keeps only in-frame clones here, not all; method: immunoSEQ multiplex PCR. The table shows some 130,000 clones, with approximately 81% occurring only once. Trimming took off 6 bases at V and 0 bases at J, with 12 bases between the two ends. Germline V gene data show CDR1 as MNHEY and CDR2 as SVGAGI. The CDR3 has 14 residues. This chain links TRBV6-5 with TRBJ2-7, with D hard to call. Source material: peripheral blood. The sequence derives from a woman aged 25 to 39 who had recovered from COVID-19. CDR3 in DNA: TGTGCCAGCAGAAATCCTTTGAGCTCCTACGAGCAGTACTTC. Its protein product is CASRNPLSSYEQYF.